The 27 T cell receptor beta chains below come from one sample, sequenced in a study of cytomegalovirus exposure and HLA in healthy donors. The PCR made use of 60 Vbeta and 13 Jbeta primers. Only in-frame clones appear in the TCRdb table, and some are missing; sequencing was by immunoSEQ multiplex PCR. The table lists 68,000 or so clones, over 75% of them singletons. The source material was PBMCs. Every receptor here comes from a woman aged 25 to 39 in good health and CMV-seronegative.

The chain has TRBV2 and TRBJ1-1; 8 bases agree with TRBD1. The CDR3 loop spans 15 amino acids. Germline V gene data show CDR1 as SNHLY and CDR2 as FYNNEI. The V gene end was trimmed by 7 bases and the J gene end by 3 bases; junction bases not matched to a gene: 10. The DNA of the CDR3 is TGTGCCAGCATTCCGGACAGGGAAAAGCACACTGAAGCTTTCTTT. Translating it yields CASIPDREKHTEAFF.

The chain couples TRBV6-5 to TRBJ2-7, with 7 nucleotides matching TRBD1. The CDR3 runs 14 residues. Per germline, CDR1 MNHEY and CDR2 SVGAGI. Losses at the gene ends were 7 bases for V and 3 bases for J; bases not matched to a gene: 9. DNA of the CDR3: TGTGCCAGCAATCCCCGGGACAGCCTCTACGAGCAGTACTTC. Protein sequence: CASNPRDSLYEQYF.

This chain joins TRBV18 and TRBJ1-5, with D maybe TRBD1 (6 bases). The CDR3 sequence is 14 residues long. CDR1 is KGHSH and CDR2 is LQKENI in the germline V gene. V was pared by 5 bases and J by 0 bases, with 8 bases between. CDR3 DNA: TGTGCCAGCTCAGACAGGCCTAGCAATCAGCCCCAGCATTTT. This translates into CASSDRPSNQPQHF.

This clone was detected only a few times. This sequence joins TRBV10-1 and TRBJ2-1, with 7 positions matching TRBD2. The germline V gene has CDR1 WNHNN and CDR2 SYGVQD (reference sequence). The length of the CDR3 is 14 residues. The ends lost 3 bases at V and 7 bases at J; junction bases unmatched: 6. The CDR3 region is CASSDGAGVNEQFF. The CDR3 nucleotides read TGCGCCAGCAGTGACGGCGCGGGAGTTAATGAGCAGTTCTTC.

This clone has only one observation. The chain employs TRBV2 and TRBJ2-1; 9 positions match TRBD2. Germline values: CDR1 SNHLY, CDR2 FYNNEI. The CDR3 has 16 amino acids. The J segment lost 6 bases and the V segment lost 7 bases, leaving 13 bases of the junction unmatched. The CDR3 bases are TGTGCCAGCAAGACCCAAGGACTAGCGCCAGGCAATGAGCAGTTCTTC. Protein: CASKTQGLAPGNEQFF.

This clone was seen a single time. V and J are TRBV1 and TRBJ2-5; the listed D gene, TRBD2, was not tested against the DNA. TRBV1 is labeled a pseudogene. The CDR3 contains 15 residues. The CDR3 coding sequence is TGCACCAGCAGCCATAACCGGGACTATGAAGAGACCCAGTACTTC. The encoded protein is CTSSHNRDYEETQYF.

J is TRBJ1-5 and V is TRBV18; D remains unclear. The CDR3 consists of 14 residues. The V gene's germline CDR1 is KGHSH and CDR2 LQKENI. The V end was cut by 2 bases, the J end by 5 bases, with 10 bases between. The CDR3 DNA is TGTGCCAGCTCACCAGAGGGAGGGTATCAGCCCCAGCATTTT. Translation gives CASSPEGGYQPQHF.

The gene calls are TRBV30 and TRBJ1-6, with D tentatively TRBD1 (5 bases). Trimming took 0 bases from V and 7 from J, leaving 10 bases between them. Germline lookup yields CDR1 GTSNPN and CDR2 SVGIG (reference sequence). CDR3 size: 14 residues. As DNA, the CDR3 is TGTGCCTGGAGTGTAGACAGCAAAAATTCACCCCTCCACTTT. Protein: CAWSVDSKNSPLHF.

The gene calls are TRBV7-8 and TRBJ1-2; TRBD1 matches 7 bases. Germline V gives CDR1 SGHVS, CDR2 FQNEAQ. CDR3 length: 14 residues. V dropped 5 bases and J dropped 4; count of bases not matched to a gene: 7. CDR3 nucleotides: TGTGCCAGCAGCGAGGGGGCAGGGGGCTATGGCTACACCTTC. It yields the protein CASSEGAGGYGYTF.

V and J are TRBV15 and TRBJ2-3; maybe TRBD2 (6 bases). CDR1 is LNHNV and CDR2 is YYDKDF in the germline V gene (reference sequence). This CDR3 contains 15 residues. Trimming removed 0 bases at V and 0 bases at J, with 7 bases between. CDR3 loop: CATSRDGGSTDTQYF. The CDR3 bases are TGTGCCACCAGCAGAGATGGGGGGAGCACAGATACGCAGTATTTT.

This clone has a single count. The rearrangement links TRBV13 to TRBJ1-5; a weak D match, TRBD1 (5 bases). Germline CDR1 and CDR2: PRHDT and FYEKMQ (reference sequence). CDR3 length: 15 amino acids. V dropped 1 base and J dropped 3 bases, with 10 bases sitting between them. The CDR3 nucleotides read TGTGCCAGCAGCTTAGCAGGGAATAACAATCAGCCCCAGCATTTT. Its translation: CASSLAGNNNQPQHF.

The chain uses TRBV7-6 and TRBJ2-3; perhaps TRBD1 as D (5 bases). Trimming pared 6 bases from V and 2 bases from J, leaving 12 bases between. CDR3 length: 14 residues. Germline CDR1 is SGHVS and CDR2 is FNYEAQ. The CDR3: CASRGQYLTDTQYF. For the CDR3, the DNA is TGTGCCAGCAGGGGGCAGTACCTCACAGATACGCAGTATTTT.

This chain joins TRBV2 and TRBJ1-1; D is unclear. Trimming stripped 6 bases from V and 5 bases from J, with 13 bases between. CDR1 is SNHLY, CDR2 FYNNEI, per germline. The CDR3 totals 13 residues. The CDR3 nucleotides are TGTGCCAGCAGCCGACGCGAGGCTACTGAAGCTTTCTTT. It translates to CASSRREATEAFF.

The V call is TRBV15, the J call TRBJ1-2; D is perhaps TRBD1 (6 bases). The V gene's germline CDR1 is LNHNV and CDR2 YYDKDF (reference sequence). CDR3 size: 16 residues. The germline V and J ends were trimmed by 0 bases and 8 bases, with 19 bases remaining between them. CDR3 amino acids: CATSRDHGQGRHGYTF. CDR3 nucleotide sequence: TGTGCCACCAGCAGAGATCACGGGCAGGGGCGGCACGGCTACACCTTC.

The rearrangement links TRBV6-5 to TRBJ1-5; TRBD1 agrees at 7 bases. The CDR3 runs 15 residues. In germline, CDR1 is MNHEY, CDR2 SVGAGI. After removal of 0 bases from V and 5 bases from J, the junction contained 4 bases not matched to a gene. CDR3 protein: CASSYSRGKDQPQHF. The CDR3 DNA is TGTGCCAGCAGTTACTCCAGGGGGAAGGATCAGCCCCAGCATTTT.

The V and J genes are TRBV5-1 and TRBJ2-1, with TRBD2 identical over 14 bases. This CDR3 has 14 residues. Unmatched junction bases numbered 0, after V lost 4 bases and J lost 6 bases. In germline, CDR1 is SGHRS, CDR2 YFSETQ. The chain's CDR3 is CASSGLAGGNEQFF. In DNA form, the CDR3 reads TGCGCCAGCAGCGGACTAGCGGGAGGCAATGAGCAGTTCTTC.

CDR3 sequence (DNA): TGTGCCAGCGGGGGAGTTAACATTCACAGGGGCACTAATGAAAAACTGTTTTTT. It yields the protein CASGGVNIHRGTNEKLFF. The rearrangement links TRBV2 to TRBJ1-4; 7 nucleotides agree with TRBD1. The junction had 17 bases not matched to a gene; V was cut back by 8 bases and J by 2 bases. The CDR3 totals 18 residues. The V gene's germline CDR1 is SNHLY and CDR2 FYNNEI.

This clone was seen more than once but under ten times. V gene TRBV9 combines with J gene TRBJ1-6; D is uncertain. This CDR3 is 14 amino acids long. The V gene's germline CDR1 is SGDLS and CDR2 YYNGEE. V was clipped by 2 bases and J by 7 bases, with 10 bases between them. The CDR3 region has the DNA TGTGCCAGCAGCGTTCAACAGTCCAATTCACCCCTCCACTTT. It specifies CASSVQQSNSPLHF.

This rearrangement joins TRBV14 to TRBJ1-1; D not certain. The ends were cut back, 2 bases at V and 1 base at J, with 14 bases in the middle. Germline V gene sequence: CDR1 SGHDN, CDR2 FVKESK. This CDR3 is 16 amino acids long. CDR3 in amino acids: CASSQSVNIQNTEAFF. CDR3 in DNA: TGTGCCAGCAGCCAATCCGTCAATATACAGAACACTGAAGCTTTCTTT.

The rearrangement links TRBV11-2 to TRBJ1-6; D perhaps matches TRBD1 (6 bases). The V gene lost 4 bases and the J gene lost 3 bases, with 10 bases spanning the gap. The germline gives CDR1 SGHAT, CDR2 FQNNGV. CDR3 length equals 15 residues. The CDR3 DNA reads TGTGCCAGCAGCTCAGACAGGATCTATAATTCACCCCTCCACTTT. Translating it yields CASSSDRIYNSPLHF.

V and J are TRBV6-5 and TRBJ2-1, with D tentatively TRBD2 (5 bases). The V gene lost 6 bases and the J gene lost 9 bases, with 12 bases spanning the gap. CDR1 is MNHEY and CDR2 is SVGAGI in the germline V gene. This CDR3 contains 12 residues. Written as DNA, the CDR3 is TGTGCCAGCAGAGACGGACTCGGTGAGCAGTTCTTC. It codes for CASRDGLGEQFF.

The chain carries TRBV28 and TRBJ1-6; D remains ambiguous. Trimming pared 8 bases from V and 0 bases from J, leaving 8 bases between. Germline V CDR1 and CDR2: MDHEN, SYDVKM. The CDR3 runs to 14 residues. The CDR3 reads CASDGSSYNSPLHF. DNA for the CDR3: TGTGCCAGCGACGGGAGCTCCTATAATTCACCCCTCCACTTT.

The chain carries TRBV10-3 and TRBJ2-5, with D possibly TRBD2 on 6 matching bases. Trimming took off 3 bases at V and 4 bases at J, with 15 bases between the two ends. In germline, CDR1 is ENHRY, CDR2 SYGVKD. The CDR3 has 15 residues. The CDR3 nucleotides are TGTGCCATCAGTGAAGGGAGCGAAGCGGGAGAGACCCAGTACTTC. Translating gives CAISEGSEAGETQYF.

The chain recombines TRBV5-6 with TRBJ2-1, with 12 bases fitting TRBD2. V dropped 2 bases and J dropped 4; count of bases not matched to a gene: 13. There are 19 residues in the CDR3. Germline V gives CDR1 SGHDT, CDR2 YYEEEE. Here the CDR3 DNA reads TGTGCCAGCAGCTTACGTCCAAGACTAGCGGGAGAGGCATACAATGAGCAGTTCTTC. Translating gives CASSLRPRLAGEAYNEQFF.

A remark on this clone: Other DNA sequences in the sample encode the same CDR3. This sequence joins TRBV30 and TRBJ2-7; D is possibly TRBD1 (6 bases). This CDR3 contains 12 residues. Germline V gene sequence: CDR1 GTSNPN, CDR2 SVGIG (reference sequence). V lost 3 bases to trimming and J lost 2 bases, with 8 bases between them. The chain's CDR3 is CAWSSGAYEQYF. The CDR3 DNA is TGTGCCTGGAGCTCAGGGGCCTACGAGCAGTACTTC. Looking up the rest from reference TRBV30 and TRBJ2-7 gives the full variable domain: SQTIHQWPATLVQPVGSPLSLECTVEGTSNPNLYWYRQAAGRGLQLLFYSVGIGQISSEVPQNLSASRPQDRQFILSSKKLLLSDSGFYLCAWSSGAYEQYFGPGTRLTVT.

Only a few counts were recorded for this clone. V gene TRBV6-5 combines with J gene TRBJ2-4; D may be TRBD2 (5 bases). Germline V lookup: CDR1 MNHEY, CDR2 SVGAGI. The germline V and J ends were trimmed by 11 bases and 1 base, with 12 bases remaining between them. This CDR3 spans 13 amino acids. In DNA form, the CDR3 reads TGTGCCGCGAGGGCGTCGGCCAAAAACATTCAGTACTTC. It encodes CAARASAKNIQYF.

The chain carries TRBV27 and TRBJ1-1; 7 nucleotides match TRBD1. CDR1 and CDR2 from the germline V gene are MNHEY and SMNVEV (reference sequence). The ends lost 6 bases at V and 1 base at J; junction bases unmatched: 5. There are 14 residues in the CDR3. CDR3 bases: TGTGCCAGCAGCAGGACAGGCGGGAACACTGAAGCTTTCTTT. It is translated as CASSRTGGNTEAFF.